This T cell receptor (beta chain) was recorded in a study of radiation and T cells in renal cell carcinoma. Study findings and constraints: Top 100 clonotypes averaged approximately 54% in irradiated versus around 45% in nephrectomy-only tumors. Compared with controls, irradiated tumors had more, larger dominant CDR3 motifs. Top tumor clonotypes rose in blood 2 weeks post-radiation, then contracted.

The CDR3 totals 14 residues. The ends were cut back, 2 bases at V and 6 bases at J, with 13 bases in the middle. Germline CDR1 and CDR2: MNHEY and SMNVEV (reference sequence). Treatment denoted: 15 Gy SBRT to primary tumor, nephrectomy 4 weeks later. Nephrectomy followed 15 Gy stereotactic body radiation by 4 weeks. A word on this clone: Its matching antigen is unknown.

TCRdb's copy holds only in-frame clones and misses some; the assay was immunoSEQ multiplex PCR. The profile shows about 15,000 clones, less than 65% of them singletons. The chain combines TRBV27 with TRBJ1-1; tentatively, D is TRBD1 (6 bases). The TCR originated in a woman aged 70-85 years with renal cell carcinoma. This sample comprised tumor tissue, obtained from a patient whose treatment included radiotherapy and nephrectomy. CDR3 bases: TGTGCCAGCAGTTTAGGGGGGCTTCCGGCTGAAGCTTTCTTT. It codes for CASSLGGLPAEAFF.